This T cell receptor beta chain is drawn from a study of blood T cell repertoires in COVID-19. For the study at large: From the United States, Italy and Spain came samples of acute and convalescent COVID-19. The analysed material was cDNA or gDNA that came from T cells, B-cell-depleted T cells, or PBMCs.

The V gene lost 12 bases and the J gene lost 13 bases, with 12 bases spanning the gap. This CDR3 contains 9 residues. Germline loops: CDR1 KGHDR, CDR2 SFDVKD. This clone was seen more than once but under ten times. Per the authors' pipeline: Reference gene primer amplification in the assay estimated nucleated cell counts. Using immunoSEQ multiplex PCR, the repertoire was profiled, and TCRdb retains in-frame clones only, with some absent. V and J calls and clone size are copied from that table; D and trimming were computed from the DNA. The sample has just over 20,000 clones; approximately 90% are singletons.

This chain connects TRBV24-1 to TRBJ1-3; D gene unclear. This TCR was recovered from a human donor in a cohort sampled during active COVID-19. The sequenced sample consisted of peripheral blood. The CDR3 region has the DNA TGTGCCCCTTGTCGCGATATATATTTT. Amino acids: CAPCRDIYF.